Reported below is one TCR beta chain. The sample comes from a study of control samples from healthy donors and cancer patients. Profiling relied on immunoSEQ multiplex PCR, and the TCRdb table lists in-frame clones only, not all of them. The table has roughly 220,000 clones, roughly 94% seen once. CDR1 and CDR2 (germline): MNHEY, SVGAGI. This CDR3 region has 16 residues. Trimming took 4 bases from V and 0 from J, leaving 15 bases between them. The TCR sequence derives from a man aged 45 to 65 in good health. The chain has TRBV6-5 and TRBJ2-5; D tentatively fits TRBD1 or TRBD2 (6 bases each). The source material was blood. As DNA, the CDR3 is TGTGCCAGCAGTTTCCCTCGCGGGACACACCAAGAGACCCAGTACTTC. Protein product: CASSFPRGTHQETQYF.